This TCR beta chain derives from a study of HIV-infected patients and healthy controls. CDR1 is DFQATT and CDR2 is SNEGSKA in the germline V gene (reference sequence). Trimming cost V 6 bases and J 3 bases; bases outside gene matches: 9. The CDR3 spans 15 residues. TCRdb fed the 5' RACE reads into MiXCR, producing one record per CDR3 protein. The sample includes about 64,000 distinct CDR3 sequences, 15% to 20% of them seen just once. The sample holds many counts of this clonotype. The receptor was isolated from a human donor in good health. V is TRBV20-1 and J is TRBJ2-7; 12 bases agree with TRBD2. Specimen: CD4+ T cells from blood. CDR3 sequence reads: CSAVGLAGGNYEQYF. The CDR3 nucleotides are TGCAGTGCCGTGGGCCTAGCGGGAGGGAACTACGAGCAGTACTTC.